This T cell receptor (beta chain) was observed in a study of blood T cell repertoires in COVID-19. Study at large: Spain, Italy and the United States supplied samples that represented acute and convalescent COVID-19. T cells, B-cell-depleted T cells, or PBMCs provided the cDNA or gDNA that served as material.

Authors' analysis steps: Estimation of nucleated cell counts relied on the amplification of reference gene primers. Clones were read by immunoSEQ multiplex PCR, and TCRdb kept only the in-frame ones, dropping some. The V and J calls and clone size were taken over from that table, and D and trimming were inferred from the DNA. The table includes 90,000 to 120,000 clones, around four fifths detected once. Trimming removed 8 bases at V and 0 bases at J, with 15 bases between. CDR3 size: 15 residues. CDR1 SNHLY and CDR2 FYNNEI come from the germline V gene. This clonotype was sampled from a man aged 70-80 years with acute or convalescent COVID-19. The material sequenced was peripheral blood. The V and J genes are TRBV2 and TRBJ2-3, with a weak D call TRBD1 (6 bases). CDR3 coding DNA: TGTGCCAGCGGATCGCAGGGGACGAGCACAGATACGCAGTATTTT. Its translation: CASGSQGTSTDTQYF.